Following are 5 T cell receptor beta chains from one sample sequenced in a study of response to subunit inactivated influenza vaccine. TCRdb reprocessed the RT-PCR reads via MiXCR and lists one record per CDR3 protein. This table has roughly 620,000 distinct CDR3 sequences, roughly 12% appearing once. The same sample was also studied in work on T cells expressing NK-cell markers. That work contributes: Template switching by 5'RACE with UMIs generated the TCR beta cDNA.

Here the sequenced sample was PBMCs from blood, taken on the day of vaccination. All receptors derive from a man aged 50 to 59 who received an inactivated influenza vaccine.

The genes are TRBV15 and TRBJ2-1, with D hard to call. V lost 0 bases and J 4 bases, leaving 16 bases between the germline ends. Germline V gene lookup returns CDR1 LNHNV and CDR2 YYDKDF (reference sequence). The length of the CDR3 is 17 residues. CDR3 residues: CATSRDQLAARYNEQFF. The CDR3 nucleotides are TGTGCCACCAGCAGAGATCAGTTGGCGGCCCGTTACAATGAGCAGTTCTTC.

This clonotype has just a few counts. The chain links TRBV7-9 to TRBJ2-5, with a tentative D call TRBD1 (6 bases). Per the germline V gene, CDR1 is SEHNR and CDR2 is FQNEAQ (reference sequence). The CDR3 spans 15 residues. V lost 6 bases and J lost 0, with 14 bases in between. CDR3 protein: CASSTEWDNQETQYF. CDR3 in DNA: TGTGCCAGCAGTACCGAGTGGGACAACCAAGAGACCCAGTACTTC.

This clonotype was seen at least ten times. The rearrangement links TRBV12-3 or TRBV12-4 to TRBJ2-2; TRBD1 matches 8 bases. The CDR3 runs to 15 residues. J was trimmed by 3 bases and V by 6 bases; bases with no gene match: 6. The CDR3 loop reads CASSQTDRDTGELFF. In DNA, the CDR3 is TGTGCCAGCAGCCAAACGGACAGGGACACCGGGGAGCTGTTTTTT.

The V call is TRBV5-1, the J call TRBJ1-1; 7 nucleotides align to TRBD1. The V gene's germline CDR1 is SGHRS and CDR2 YFSETQ. V was pared by 0 bases and J by 10 bases, with 6 bases of the junction left unmatched. This CDR3 spans 13 amino acids. CDR3 in DNA: TGCGCCAGCAGCTTGGAAGGGGGCAGCCTAGCTTTCTTT. Its translation: CASSLEGGSLAFF.

The sample holds a few counts of this clonotype. The chain combines TRBV18 with TRBJ2-3; TRBD2 matches 9 bases. Germline CDR1 reads KGHSH; CDR2 reads LQKENI. V lost 1 base to trimming and J lost 2 bases; unmatched junction nucleotides: 7. The CDR3 totals 17 residues. CDR3 sequence reads: CASSPRWASGNTDTQYF. Written as DNA, the CDR3 is TGTGCCAGCTCACCACGTTGGGCTAGCGGGAACACAGATACGCAGTATTTT.